This T cell receptor beta chain was identified in a study of T cell responses to AZD1222 COVID-19 vaccine. The length of the CDR3 is 11 residues. Trimming took 0 bases from V and 6 from J, leaving 5 bases between them. Germline values: CDR1 GTSNPN, CDR2 SVGIG (reference sequence). Points from the study as a whole: Reportedly, close to half of spike-specific TCRs are directed against unmutated variant regions. An increase in Spike-specific TCR breadth and depth was observed after two AZD1222 doses. Seropositive status at baseline applied to only a handful of AZD1222 recipients.

In regard to this clone: Its antigen is still unknown.

The method was immunoSEQ multiplex PCR; TCRdb's version includes in-frame clones alone and lacks a portion of them. This table holds 130,000 or so clones, around 94% found once. The receptor was derived from an adult in good health. This specimen consisted of peripheral blood, obtained on day 0 of AZD1222 vaccination. V is TRBV30 and J is TRBJ1-1; D unresolved. The CDR3 DNA is TGTGCCTGGAGTGTACCAGCTGAAGCTTTCTTT. It translates to CAWSVPAEAFF.